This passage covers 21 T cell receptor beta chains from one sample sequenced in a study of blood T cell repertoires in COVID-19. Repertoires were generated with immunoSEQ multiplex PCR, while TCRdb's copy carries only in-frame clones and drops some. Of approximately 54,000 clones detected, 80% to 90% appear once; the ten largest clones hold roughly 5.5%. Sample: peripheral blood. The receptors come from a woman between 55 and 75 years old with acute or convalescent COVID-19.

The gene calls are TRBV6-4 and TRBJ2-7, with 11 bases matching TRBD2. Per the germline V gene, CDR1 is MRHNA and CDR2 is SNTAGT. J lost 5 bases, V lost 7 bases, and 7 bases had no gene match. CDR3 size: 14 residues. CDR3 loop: CASTLRLAGNEQYF. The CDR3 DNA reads TGTGCCAGCACTCTACGACTAGCGGGAAACGAGCAGTACTTC.

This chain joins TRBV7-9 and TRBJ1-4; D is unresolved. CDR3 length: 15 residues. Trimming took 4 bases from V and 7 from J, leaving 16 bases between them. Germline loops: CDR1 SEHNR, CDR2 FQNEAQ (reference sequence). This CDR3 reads CASSSGIFESEKLFF. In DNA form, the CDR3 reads TGTGCCAGCAGCTCCGGGATTTTTGAGAGTGAAAAACTGTTTTTT.

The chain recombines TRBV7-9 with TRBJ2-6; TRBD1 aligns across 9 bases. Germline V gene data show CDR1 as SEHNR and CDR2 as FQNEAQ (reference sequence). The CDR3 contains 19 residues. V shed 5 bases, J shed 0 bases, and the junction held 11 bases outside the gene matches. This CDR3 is CASSPPRDRAFSGANVLTF. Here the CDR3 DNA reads TGTGCCAGCAGCCCCCCTCGGGACAGGGCATTCTCTGGGGCCAACGTCCTGACTTTC.

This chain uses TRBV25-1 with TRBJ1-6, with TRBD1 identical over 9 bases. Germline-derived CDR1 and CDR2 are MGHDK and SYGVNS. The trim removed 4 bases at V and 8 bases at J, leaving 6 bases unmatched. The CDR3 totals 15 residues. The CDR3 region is CASSGGQGVYSPLHF. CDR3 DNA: TGTGCCAGCAGTGGGGGACAGGGCGTCTATTCACCCCTCCACTTT. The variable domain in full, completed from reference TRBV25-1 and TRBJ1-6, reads EADIYQTPRYLVIGTGKKITLECSQTMGHDKMYWYQQDPGMELHLIHYSYGVNSTEKGDLSSESTVSRIRTEHFPLTLESARPSHTSQYLCASSGGQGVYSPLHFGNGTRLTVT.

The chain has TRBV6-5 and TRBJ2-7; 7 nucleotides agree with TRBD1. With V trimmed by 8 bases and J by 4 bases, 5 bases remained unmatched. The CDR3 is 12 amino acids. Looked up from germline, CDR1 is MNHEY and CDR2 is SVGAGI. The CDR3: CASAGQDYEQYF. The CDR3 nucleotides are TGTGCCAGCGCCGGACAGGATTACGAGCAGTACTTC.

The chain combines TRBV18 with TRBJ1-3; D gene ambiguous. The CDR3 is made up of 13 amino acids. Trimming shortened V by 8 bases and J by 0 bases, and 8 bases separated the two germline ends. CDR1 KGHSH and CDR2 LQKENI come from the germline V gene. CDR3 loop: CASHFFSGNTIYF. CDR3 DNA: TGTGCCAGCCACTTTTTCTCTGGAAACACCATATATTTT. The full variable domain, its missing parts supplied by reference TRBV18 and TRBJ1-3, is NAGVMQNPRHLVRRRGQEARLRCSPMKGHSHVYWYRQLPEEGLKFMVYLQKENIIDESGMPKERFSAEFPKEGPSILRIQQVVRGDSAAYFCASHFFSGNTIYFGEGSWLTVV.

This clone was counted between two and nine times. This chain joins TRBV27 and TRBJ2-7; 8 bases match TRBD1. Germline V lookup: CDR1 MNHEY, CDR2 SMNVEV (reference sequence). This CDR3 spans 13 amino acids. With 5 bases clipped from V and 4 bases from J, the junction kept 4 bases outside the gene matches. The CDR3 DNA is TGTGCCAGCAGTCTGCAGGGGGCTTACGAGCAGTACTTC. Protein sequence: CASSLQGAYEQYF.

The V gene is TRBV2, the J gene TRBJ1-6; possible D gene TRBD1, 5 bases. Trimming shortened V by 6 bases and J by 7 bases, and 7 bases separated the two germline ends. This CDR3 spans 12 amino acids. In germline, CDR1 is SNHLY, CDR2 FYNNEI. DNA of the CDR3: TGTGCCAGCAGACAGGACAATTCACCCCTCCACTTT. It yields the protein CASRQDNSPLHF. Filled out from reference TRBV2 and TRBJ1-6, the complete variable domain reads EPEVTQTPSHQVTQMGQEVILRCVPISNHLYFYWYRQILGQKVEFLVSFYNNEISEKSEIFDDQFSVERPDGSNFTLKIRSTKLEDSAMYFCASRQDNSPLHFGNGTRLTVT.

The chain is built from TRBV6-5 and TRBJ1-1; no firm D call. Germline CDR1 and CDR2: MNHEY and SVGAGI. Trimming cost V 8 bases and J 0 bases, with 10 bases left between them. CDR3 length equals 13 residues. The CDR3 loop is CASQPQMNTEAFF. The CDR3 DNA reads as TGTGCCAGCCAACCTCAGATGAACACTGAAGCTTTCTTT.

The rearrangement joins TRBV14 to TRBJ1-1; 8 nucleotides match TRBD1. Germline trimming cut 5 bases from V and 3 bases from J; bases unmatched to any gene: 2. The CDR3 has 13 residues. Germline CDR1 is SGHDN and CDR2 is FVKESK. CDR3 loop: CASSRQGYTEAFF. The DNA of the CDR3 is TGTGCCAGCAGCAGACAGGGGTACACTGAAGCTTTCTTT.

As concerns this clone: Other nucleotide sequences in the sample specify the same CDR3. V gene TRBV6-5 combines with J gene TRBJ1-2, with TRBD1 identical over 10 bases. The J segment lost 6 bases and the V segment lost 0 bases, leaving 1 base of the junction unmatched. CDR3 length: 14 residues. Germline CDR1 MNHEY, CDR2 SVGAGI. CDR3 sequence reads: CASSYSGQGNGYTF. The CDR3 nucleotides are TGTGCCAGCAGTTACTCGGGACAGGGGAATGGCTACACCTTC.

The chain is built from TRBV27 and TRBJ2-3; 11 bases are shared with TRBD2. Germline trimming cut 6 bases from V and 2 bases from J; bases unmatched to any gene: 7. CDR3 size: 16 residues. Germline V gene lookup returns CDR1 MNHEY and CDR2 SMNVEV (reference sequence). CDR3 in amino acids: CASSPGTSGFTDTQYF. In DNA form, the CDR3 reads TGTGCCAGCAGCCCTGGGACTAGCGGATTCACAGATACGCAGTATTTT.

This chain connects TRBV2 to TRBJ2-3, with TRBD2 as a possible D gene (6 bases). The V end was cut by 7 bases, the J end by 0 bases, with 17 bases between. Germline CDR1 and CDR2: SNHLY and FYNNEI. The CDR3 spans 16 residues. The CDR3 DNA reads TGTGCCAGCACCCGACTAGTTACGCCTAGCACAGATACGCAGTATTTT. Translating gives CASTRLVTPSTDTQYF. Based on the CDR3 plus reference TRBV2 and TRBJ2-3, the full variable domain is EPEVTQTPSHQVTQMGQEVILRCVPISNHLYFYWYRQILGQKVEFLVSFYNNEISEKSEIFDDQFSVERPDGSNFTLKIRSTKLEDSAMYFCASTRLVTPSTDTQYFGPGTRLTVL.

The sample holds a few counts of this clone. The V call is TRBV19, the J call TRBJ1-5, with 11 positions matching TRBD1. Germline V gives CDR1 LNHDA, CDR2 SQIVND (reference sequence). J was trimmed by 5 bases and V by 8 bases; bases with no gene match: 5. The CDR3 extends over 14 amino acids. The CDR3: CASRWGQGDQPQHF. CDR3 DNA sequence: TGTGCCAGTCGATGGGGACAGGGGGATCAGCCCCAGCATTTT.

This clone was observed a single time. CDR3 nucleotides: TGTGCCAGCAGCCCGGACAGCCGCTGGGAGCAGTACTTC. Translation: CASSPDSRWEQYF. V is TRBV7-9 and J is TRBJ2-7; TRBD1 might be the D (6 bases). Looked up from germline, CDR1 is SEHNR and CDR2 is FQNEAQ (reference sequence). CDR3 length: 13 amino acids. Deletions cut 5 bases from V and 7 bases from J, with 15 bases between.

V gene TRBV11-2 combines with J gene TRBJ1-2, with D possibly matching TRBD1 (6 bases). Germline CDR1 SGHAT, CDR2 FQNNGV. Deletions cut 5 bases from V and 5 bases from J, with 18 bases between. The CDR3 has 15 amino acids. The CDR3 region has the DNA TGTGCCAGCAGCCCGACAGGTTCCTCCTTTTATGGCTACACCTTC. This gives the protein CASSPTGSSFYGYTF. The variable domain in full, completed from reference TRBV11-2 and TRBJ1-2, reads EAGVAQSPRYKIIEKRQSVAFWCNPISGHATLYWYQQILGQGPKLLIQFQNNGVVDDSQLPKDRFSAERLKGVDSTLKIQPAKLEDSAVYLCASSPTGSSFYGYTFGSGTRLTVV.

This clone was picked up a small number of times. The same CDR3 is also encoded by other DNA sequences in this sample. Here the CDR3 DNA reads TGTGCCAGCAGCCCGCGACAGGGGAGAGGCTACACCTTC. Translation gives CASSPRQGRGYTF. This sequence joins TRBV3-1 (or the pseudogene TRBV3-2) and TRBJ1-2, with 8 positions matching TRBD1. V was clipped by 4 bases and J by 8 bases; unmatched bases: 6. CDR1 and CDR2 from the germline V gene are LGHDT and YNNKEL (reference sequence). This CDR3 region has 13 residues.

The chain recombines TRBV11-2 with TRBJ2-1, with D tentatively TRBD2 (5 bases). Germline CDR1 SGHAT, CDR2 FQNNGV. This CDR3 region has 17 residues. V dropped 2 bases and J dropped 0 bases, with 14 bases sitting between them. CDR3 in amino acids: CASSLLRRVSSYNEQFF. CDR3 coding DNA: TGTGCCAGCAGCTTATTGCGGCGGGTTTCCTCCTACAATGAGCAGTTCTTC.

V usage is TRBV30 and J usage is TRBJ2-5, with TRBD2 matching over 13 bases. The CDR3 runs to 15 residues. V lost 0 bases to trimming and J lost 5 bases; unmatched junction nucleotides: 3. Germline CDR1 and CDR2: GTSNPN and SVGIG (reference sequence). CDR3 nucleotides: TGTGCCTGGAGTGTGACTAGCGGGAGGACGGAGACCCAGTACTTC. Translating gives CAWSVTSGRTETQYF.

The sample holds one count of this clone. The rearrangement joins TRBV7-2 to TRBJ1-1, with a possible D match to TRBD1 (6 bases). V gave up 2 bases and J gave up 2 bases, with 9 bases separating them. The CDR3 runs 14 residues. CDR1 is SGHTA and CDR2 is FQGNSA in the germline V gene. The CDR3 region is CASSLRRGNTEAFF. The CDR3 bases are TGTGCCAGCAGCTTACGCAGGGGTAACACTGAAGCTTTCTTT.

The CDR3 here is CAWSVGIQGSNQPQHF. The CDR3 DNA sequence: TGTGCCTGGAGTGTCGGTATACAGGGGAGCAATCAGCCCCAGCATTTT. The chain uses TRBV30 and TRBJ1-5; 7 bases fit TRBD1. The CDR3 is 16 residues long. J lost 1 base, V lost 0 bases, and 6 bases had no gene match. The germline V gene has CDR1 GTSNPN and CDR2 SVGIG (reference sequence).